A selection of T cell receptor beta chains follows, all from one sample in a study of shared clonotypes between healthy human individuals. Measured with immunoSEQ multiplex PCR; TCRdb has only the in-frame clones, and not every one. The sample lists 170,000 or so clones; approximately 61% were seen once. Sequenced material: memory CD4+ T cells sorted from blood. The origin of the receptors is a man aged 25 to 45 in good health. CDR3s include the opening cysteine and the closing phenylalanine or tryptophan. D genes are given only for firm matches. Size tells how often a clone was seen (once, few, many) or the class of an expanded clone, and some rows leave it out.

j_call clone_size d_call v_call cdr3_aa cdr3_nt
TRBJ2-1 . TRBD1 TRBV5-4 CASSLEGAPNEQFF TGTGCCAGCAGCTTGGAGGGGGCGCCTAATGAGCAGTTCTTC
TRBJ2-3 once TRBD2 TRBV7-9 CASSFIAGGITDTQYF TGTGCCAGCAGCTTCATAGCGGGAGGGATCACAGATACGCAGTATTTT
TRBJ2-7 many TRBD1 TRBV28 CASSLSRQGAYEQYF TGTGCCAGCAGTTTATCACGACAGGGGGCTTACGAGCAGTACTTC
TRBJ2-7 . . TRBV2 CASSDQGPTYEQYF TGTGCCAGCAGTGACCAGGGTCCAACCTACGAGCAGTACTTC
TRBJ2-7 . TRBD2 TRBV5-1 CASSLGLGLARGGGEQYF TGCGCCAGCAGCTTGGGCCTGGGACTAGCAAGGGGAGGAGGCGAGCAGTACTTC
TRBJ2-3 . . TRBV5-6 CASSLDPRTDTQYF TGTGCCAGCAGCTTGGACCCACGCACAGATACGCAGTATTTT
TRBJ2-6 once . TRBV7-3 CASSLTGGGTGANVLTF TGTGCCAGCAGCTTAACCGGCGGAGGTACGGGGGCCAACGTCCTGACTTTC
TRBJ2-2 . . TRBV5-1 CASSLLGGDYTGELFF TGCGCCAGCAGCTTGTTAGGAGGGGATTACACCGGGGAGCTGTTTTTT
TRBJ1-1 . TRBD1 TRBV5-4 CASGTGARGEAFF TGTGCCAGCGGAACAGGGGCGAGGGGTGAAGCTTTCTTT
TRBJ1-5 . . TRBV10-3 CAISESSQRTRGVVSNQPQHF TGTGCCATCAGTGAGTCCTCCCAAAGGACTCGGGGGGTTGTAAGCAATCAGCCCCAGCATTTT
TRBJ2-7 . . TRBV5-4 CATQMGATSYEQYF TGTGCCACCCAAATGGGGGCGACCTCCTACGAGCAGTACTTC
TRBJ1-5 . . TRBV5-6 CASSSEKQGSNQPQHF TGTGCCAGCAGCTCGGAGAAGCAAGGTAGCAATCAGCCCCAGCATTTT
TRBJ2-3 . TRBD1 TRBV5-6 CASEFRDRGPATQYF TGTGCCAGCGAATTCAGGGACAGGGGGCCAGCAACGCAGTATTTT
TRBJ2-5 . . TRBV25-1 CASKSPWETQYF TGTGCCAGCAAGTCCCCGTGGGAGACCCAGTACTTC
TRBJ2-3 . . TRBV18 CASSPLSSARTDTQYF TGTGCCAGCTCACCACTAAGTTCAGCACGCACAGATACGCAGTATTTT
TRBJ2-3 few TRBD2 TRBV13 CASSLNPGGSGADTQYF TGTGCCAGCAGCTTAAACCCCGGCGGGAGTGGGGCAGATACGCAGTATTTT
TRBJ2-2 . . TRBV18 CASSLGPGGELFF TGTGCCAGCTCACTTGGACCCGGCGGGGAGCTGTTTTTT
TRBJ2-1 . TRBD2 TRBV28 CASSLGGRANEQFF TGTGCCAGCAGTTTAGGCGGGAGGGCGAATGAGCAGTTCTTC
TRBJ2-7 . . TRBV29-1 CSVNVGILSIYEQYF TGCAGCGTAAACGTCGGGATCCTATCGATCTACGAGCAGTACTTC
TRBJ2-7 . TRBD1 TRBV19 CASNPRGTGSYEQYF TGTGCCAGTAATCCTCGGGGGACAGGTTCCTACGAGCAGTACTTC